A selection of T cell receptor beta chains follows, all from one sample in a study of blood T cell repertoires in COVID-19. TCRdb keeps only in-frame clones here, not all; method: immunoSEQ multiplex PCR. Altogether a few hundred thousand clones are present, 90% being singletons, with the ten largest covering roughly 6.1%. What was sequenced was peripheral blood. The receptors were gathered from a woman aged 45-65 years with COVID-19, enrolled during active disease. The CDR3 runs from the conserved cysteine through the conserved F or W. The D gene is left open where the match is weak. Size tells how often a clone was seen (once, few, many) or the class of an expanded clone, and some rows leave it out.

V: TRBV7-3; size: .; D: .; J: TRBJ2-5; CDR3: CASRAGSQETQYF; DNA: TGTGCCAGCAGGGCGGGGAGCCAAGAGACCCAGTACTTC
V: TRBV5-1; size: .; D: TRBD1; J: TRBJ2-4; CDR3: CASSLEGGGFQNIQYF; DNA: TGCGCCAGCAGCTTGGAAGGGGGCGGGTTCCAAAACATTCAGTACTTC
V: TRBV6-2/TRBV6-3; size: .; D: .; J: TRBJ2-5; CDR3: CASSYSTGIETQYF; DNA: TGTGCCAGCAGTTACTCTACAGGGATCGAGACCCAGTACTTC
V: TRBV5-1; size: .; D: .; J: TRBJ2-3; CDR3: CASSLVGPSTDTQYF; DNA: TGCGCCAGCAGCTTGGTTGGGCCTAGCACAGATACGCAGTATTTT
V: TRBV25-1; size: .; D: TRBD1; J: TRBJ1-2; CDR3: CASSGGTVYGYTF; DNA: TGTGCCAGCAGTGGCGGGACAGTCTATGGCTACACCTTC
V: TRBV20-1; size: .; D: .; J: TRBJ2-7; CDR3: CSASPSKSEQYF; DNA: TGCAGTGCTAGTCCTAGCAAGAGCGAGCAGTACTTC
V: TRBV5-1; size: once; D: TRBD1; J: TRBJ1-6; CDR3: CASSLWGQGNSPLHF; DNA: TGCGCCAGCAGCTTGTGGGGACAGGGGAATTCACCCCTCCACTTT
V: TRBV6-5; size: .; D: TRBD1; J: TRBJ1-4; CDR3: CASRPPGQGYEKLFF; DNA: TGTGCCAGCAGGCCACCGGGACAGGGATATGAAAAACTGTTTTTT
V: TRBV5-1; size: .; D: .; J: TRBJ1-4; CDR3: CASQRATNEKLFF; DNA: TGCGCCAGCCAGAGGGCAACTAATGAAAAACTGTTTTTT
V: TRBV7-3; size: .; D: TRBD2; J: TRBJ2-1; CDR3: CASSLGTSEVNEQFF; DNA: TGTGCCAGCAGCCTGGGGACTAGCGAGGTCAATGAGCAGTTCTTC
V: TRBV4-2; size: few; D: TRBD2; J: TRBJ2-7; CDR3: CASSQEQGLAGGDEQYF; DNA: TGTGCCAGCAGCCAAGAGCAGGGACTAGCGGGAGGCGACGAGCAGTACTTC
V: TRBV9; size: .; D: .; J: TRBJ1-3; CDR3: CASSVRGDNSGNTIYF; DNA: TGTGCCAGCAGCGTAAGAGGGGACAACTCTGGAAACACCATATATTTT
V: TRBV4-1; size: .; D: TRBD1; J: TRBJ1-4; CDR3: CASSLGQGATSNEKLFF; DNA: TGCGCCAGCAGCCTAGGACAGGGGGCGACCTCTAATGAAAAACTGTTTTTT
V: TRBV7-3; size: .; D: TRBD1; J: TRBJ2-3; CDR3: CASSRSGTGTDTQYF; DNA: TGTGCCAGCAGCCGTTCGGGGACAGGCACAGATACGCAGTATTTT
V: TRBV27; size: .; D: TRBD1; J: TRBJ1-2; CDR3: CASSSYMTGSVNYGYTF; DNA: TGTGCCAGCAGCTCCTACATGACAGGGTCGGTTAACTATGGCTACACCTTC
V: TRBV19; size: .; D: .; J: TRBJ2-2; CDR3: CASSSGVGTGELFF; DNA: .
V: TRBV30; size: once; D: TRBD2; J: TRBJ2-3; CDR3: CAWSVTSGRTDTQYF; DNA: TGTGCCTGGAGCGTGACTAGCGGGAGGACAGATACGCAGTATTTT
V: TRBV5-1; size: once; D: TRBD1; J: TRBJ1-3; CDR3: CASSAGDRGLGNTIYF; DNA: TGCGCCAGCAGCGCCGGGGACAGGGGGCTTGGAAACACCATATATTTT
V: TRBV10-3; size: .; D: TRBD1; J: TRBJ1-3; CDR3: CAISGTGNKLSGNTIYF; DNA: TGTGCCATCAGTGGGACAGGGAATAAACTGTCTGGAAACACCATATATTTT
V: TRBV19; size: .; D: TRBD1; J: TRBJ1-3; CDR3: CASSGQTGPGNTIYF; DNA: TGTGCCAGTAGTGGGCAGACAGGGCCTGGAAACACCATATATTTT
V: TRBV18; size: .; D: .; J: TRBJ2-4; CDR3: CASSPSRGIKNIQYF; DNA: TGTGCCAGCTCACCCTCAAGAGGGATCAAAAACATTCAGTACTTC
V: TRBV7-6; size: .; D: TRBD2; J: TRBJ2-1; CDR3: CASSFVLAGGDEQFF; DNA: TGTGCCAGCAGCTTTGTCCTAGCGGGAGGGGATGAGCAGTTCTTC
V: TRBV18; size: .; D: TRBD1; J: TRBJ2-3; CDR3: CASSPGTGRDTQYF; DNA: TGTGCCAGCTCACCTGGGACAGGGAGGGATACGCAGTATTTT